These 6 T cell receptor beta chains came from one sample sequenced in a study of T cells after yellow fever vaccination. One entry per CDR3 protein results from TCRdb running MiXCR on the 5' RACE reads. The sample lists a few hundred thousand distinct CDR3 sequences, under 9% occurring once. The sample was CD4+ T cells sorted from PBMCs, taken 5 days after the yellow fever booster vaccination. These receptor sequences come from a man aged 18 to 35 who received the YFV17D yellow fever vaccine.

This chain links TRBV11-2 with TRBJ1-1, with D possibly matching TRBD1 (6 bases). With 5 bases removed from V and 5 bases from J, the gap between germline ends came to 15 bases. Germline V gives CDR1 SGHAT, CDR2 FQNNGV. The CDR3 is 14 amino acids. The CDR3 region has the DNA TGTGCCAGCAGCGGACAACTCAGGGGTACTGAAGCTTTCTTT. Its translation: CASSGQLRGTEAFF.

V is TRBV5-4 and J is TRBJ1-2, with D unclear. The V end was cut by 6 bases, the J end by 10 bases, with 22 bases between. The CDR3 totals 14 residues. Germline-derived CDR1 and CDR2 are SGHNT and YYREEE (reference sequence). Here the CDR3 DNA reads TGTGCCAGCACCCCGAACGTAAACAGAGGAAACTACACCTTC. It encodes CASTPNVNRGNYTF.

In its sample, this clonotype was seen many times. This chain connects TRBV14 to TRBJ1-1; D not resolved. The CDR3 is made up of 14 amino acids. The ends were cut back, 10 bases at V and 2 bases at J, with 17 bases in the middle. Per the germline V gene, CDR1 is SGHDN and CDR2 is FVKESK. This CDR3 reads CATALMVRNTEAFF. CDR3 coding DNA: TGTGCCACCGCGTTAATGGTACGAAACACTGAAGCTTTCTTT.

The chain combines TRBV20-1 with TRBJ2-5, with 7 bases aligning to TRBD2. Unmatched junction bases numbered 7, after V lost 3 bases and J lost 0 bases. The germline gives CDR1 DFQATT, CDR2 SNEGSKA (reference sequence). The CDR3 covers 15 residues. The CDR3 spells CSASHNSGYQETQYF. The CDR3 DNA sequence: TGCAGTGCTAGCCACAATAGCGGGTACCAAGAGACCCAGTACTTC.

This chain joins TRBV7-2 and TRBJ1-6; D is unclear. This CDR3 spans 14 amino acids. Per germline, CDR1 SGHTA and CDR2 FQGNSA. Trimming cost V 8 bases and J 9 bases, with 17 bases left between them. CDR3 residues: CASLPDPGSSPLHF. The CDR3, as DNA: TGTGCCAGCCTGCCGGACCCTGGAAGTTCACCCCTCCACTTT.

The gene calls are TRBV5-5 and TRBJ1-6; D call uncertain. The V gene's germline CDR1 is SGHKS and CDR2 YYEKEE (reference sequence). V lost 0 bases and J 7 bases, leaving 8 bases between the germline ends. The CDR3 is 14 amino acids. This CDR3 is CASSLGVQNSPLHF. The CDR3 DNA reads TGTGCCAGCAGCTTGGGGGTTCAGAATTCACCCCTCCACTTT.